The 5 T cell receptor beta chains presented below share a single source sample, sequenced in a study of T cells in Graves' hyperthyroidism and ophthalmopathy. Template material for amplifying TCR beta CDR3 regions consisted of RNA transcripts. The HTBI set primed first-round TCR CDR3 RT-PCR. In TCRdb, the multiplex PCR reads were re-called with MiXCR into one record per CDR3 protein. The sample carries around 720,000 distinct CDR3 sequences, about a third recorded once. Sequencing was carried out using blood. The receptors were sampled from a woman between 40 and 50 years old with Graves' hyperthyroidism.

The CDR3 protein is CASSYSSRASYGYTF. DNA of the CDR3: TGTGCCAGCAGTTACTCTTCCAGGGCCAGCTATGGCTACACCTTC. The V call is TRBV6-5, the J call TRBJ1-2; possible D gene TRBD1, 5 bases. This CDR3 comprises 15 residues. Trimming removed 0 bases from V and 4 bases from J, with 12 bases in between. CDR1 and CDR2 from the germline V gene are MNHEY and SVGAGI.

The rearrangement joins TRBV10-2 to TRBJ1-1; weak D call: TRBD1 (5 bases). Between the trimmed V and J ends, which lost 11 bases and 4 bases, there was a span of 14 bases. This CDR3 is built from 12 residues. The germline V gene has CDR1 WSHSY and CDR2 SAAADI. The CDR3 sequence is CADRRVGTEAFF. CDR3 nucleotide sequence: TGCGCCGACCGCAGGGTAGGCACTGAAGCTTTCTTT.

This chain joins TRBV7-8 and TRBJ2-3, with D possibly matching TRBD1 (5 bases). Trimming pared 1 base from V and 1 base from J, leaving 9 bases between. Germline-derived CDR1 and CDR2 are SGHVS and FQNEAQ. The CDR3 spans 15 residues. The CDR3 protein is CASSLGMGRTDTQYF. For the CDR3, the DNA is TGTGCCAGCAGCTTAGGGATGGGGCGCACAGATACGCAGTATTTT.

The CDR3 nucleotides read TGTGCCATCCGAGGAGAGGTCGGAACTAGCACAGATACGCAGTATTTT. Encoded protein: CAIRGEVGTSTDTQYF. The V gene is TRBV10-3, the J gene TRBJ2-3; no clear D gene. CDR3 length: 16 amino acids. Germline V gives CDR1 ENHRY, CDR2 SYGVKD. Trimming pared 8 bases from V and 0 bases from J, leaving 18 bases between.

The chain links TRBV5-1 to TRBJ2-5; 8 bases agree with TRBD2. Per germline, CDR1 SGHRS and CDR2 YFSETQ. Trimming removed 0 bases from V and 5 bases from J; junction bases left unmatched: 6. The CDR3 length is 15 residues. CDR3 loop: CASSLGSGSLETQYF. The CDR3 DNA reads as TGCGCCAGCAGCTTGGGGAGCGGGAGTTTGGAGACCCAGTACTTC.